This T cell receptor beta chain was observed in a study of a mutant IDH1 vaccine in newly diagnosed glioma. CDR1 is SNHLY and CDR2 is FYNNEI in the germline V gene. The V and J ends lost 4 bases and 7 bases, in that order; junction bases with no gene match: 8. The CDR3 has 15 amino acids. Data came from immunoSEQ multiplex PCR; TCRdb stores just in-frame clones and leaves some out. The sample lists about 50,000 clones; 85% to 95% were seen once. Time point described: week 35, safety follow-up. Vaccination comprised doses that each held 300 ug of mutant IDH1 20-mer peptide, plus topical imiquimod. Points on this clone: Its antigen is currently unknown.

The chain links TRBV2 to TRBJ2-1; 9 bases are a match to TRBD2. The sample in question was PBMCs, obtained from a glioma patient whose treatment included an IDH1 peptide vaccine. The clonotype was recovered from a man in his fifties with glioma. The CDR3 DNA sequence: TGTGCCAGCAGTGTGGTAGCGGGGGAGCAAAATGAGCAGTTCTTC. It is translated as CASSVVAGEQNEQFF.